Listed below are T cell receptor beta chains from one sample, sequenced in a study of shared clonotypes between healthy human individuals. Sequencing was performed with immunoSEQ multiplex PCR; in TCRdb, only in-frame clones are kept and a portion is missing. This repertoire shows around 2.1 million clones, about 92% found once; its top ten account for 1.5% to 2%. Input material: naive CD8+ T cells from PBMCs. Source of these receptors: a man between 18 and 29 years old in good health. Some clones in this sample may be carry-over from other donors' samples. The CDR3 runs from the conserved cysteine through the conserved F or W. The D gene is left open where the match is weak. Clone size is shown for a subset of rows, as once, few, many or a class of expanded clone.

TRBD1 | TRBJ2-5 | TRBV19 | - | CASSIGTGSPTQETQYF | TGTGCCAGTAGTATAGGGACAGGTAGTCCCACCCAAGAGACCCAGTACTTC
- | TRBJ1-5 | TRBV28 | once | CASTLGGAQPQHF | TGTGCCAGCACCCTGGGAGGGGCCCAGCCCCAGCATTTT
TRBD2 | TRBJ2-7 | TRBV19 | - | CASRGLGAYEQYF | TGTGCCAGTAGAGGACTAGGAGCCTACGAGCAGTACTTC
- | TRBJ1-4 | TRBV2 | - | CASSEAGSAEKLFF | TGTGCCAGCAGTGAGGCAGGATCCGCCGAAAAACTGTTTTTT
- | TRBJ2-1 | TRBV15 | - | CATSRVTDYNEQFF | TGTGCCACCAGCAGAGTGACAGATTACAATGAGCAGTTCTTC
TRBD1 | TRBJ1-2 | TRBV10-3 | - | CAIRITGVKANYGYTF | TGTGCCATCAGGATAACAGGGGTTAAGGCTAACTATGGCTACACCTTC
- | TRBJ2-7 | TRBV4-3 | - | CASSQGESREQYF | TGCGCCAGCAGCCAAGGGGAGTCTCGGGAGCAGTACTTC
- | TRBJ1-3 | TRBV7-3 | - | CASLMRARFGNTIYF | TGTGCCAGTTTAATGAGGGCCCGTTTCGGAAACACCATATATTTT
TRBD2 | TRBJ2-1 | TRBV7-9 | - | CASKIAGGSYNEQFF | TGTGCCAGCAAAATAGCGGGAGGATCCTACAATGAGCAGTTCTTC
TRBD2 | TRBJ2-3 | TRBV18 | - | CASSASTSGITDTQYF | TGTGCCAGCTCAGCCTCCACTAGCGGAATCACAGATACGCAGTATTTT
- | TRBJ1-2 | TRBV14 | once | CASSQDSELGYTF | TGTGCCAGCAGCCAAGATTCGGAGTTGGGCTACACCTTC
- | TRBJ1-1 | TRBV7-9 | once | CASSHGHVNTEAFF | TGTGCCAGCAGCCATGGACATGTGAACACTGAAGCTTTCTTT
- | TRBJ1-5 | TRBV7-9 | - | CASTRGGEPQHF | TGTGCCAGCACTAGAGGGGGAGAGCCCCAGCATTTT
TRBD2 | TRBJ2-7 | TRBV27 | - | CASSWSSGTLTYEQYF | TGTGCCAGCAGTTGGTCTAGCGGGACCCTCACCTACGAGCAGTACTTC
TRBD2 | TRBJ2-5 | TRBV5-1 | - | CASSFSGRMGPYQETQYF | TGCGCCAGCAGCTTTAGCGGGCGTATGGGCCCATACCAAGAGACCCAGTACTTC
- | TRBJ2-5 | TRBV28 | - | CASSTGSSWVETQYF | TGTGCCAGCAGCACAGGGTCATCCTGGGTAGAGACCCAGTACTTC
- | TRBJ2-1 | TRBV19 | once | CASSIDWVDAYNEQFF | TGTGCCAGTAGTATCGATTGGGTGGACGCCTACAATGAGCAGTTCTTC
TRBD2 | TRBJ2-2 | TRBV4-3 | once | CASSFDGASGRLNTGELFF | TGCGCCAGCAGCTTCGACGGGGCTAGCGGGAGGTTGAACACCGGGGAGCTGTTTTTT
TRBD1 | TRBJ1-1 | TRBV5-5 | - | CASNLDRGPYGEAFF | TGTGCCAGCAATTTAGACAGGGGACCCTATGGTGAAGCTTTCTTT
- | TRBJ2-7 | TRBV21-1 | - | CASILAGSGYEQYF | TGTGCCAGCATCCTGGCGGGTAGCGGCTACGAGCAGTACTTC
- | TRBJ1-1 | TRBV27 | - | CASSLVGAVTEAFF | TGTGCCAGCAGTTTAGTTGGTGCGGTCACTGAAGCTTTCTTT
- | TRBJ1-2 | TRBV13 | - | CASSLKGSNYGYTF | TGTGCCAGCAGCTTGAAGGGCAGTAACTATGGCTACACCTTC
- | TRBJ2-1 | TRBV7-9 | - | CASSLPGTSDRNEQFF | TGTGCCAGCAGCCTACCCGGGACTTCGGATCGGAATGAGCAGTTCTTC
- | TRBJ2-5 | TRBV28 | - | CASQARGFRNQETQYF | TGTGCCAGCCAAGCCCGGGGTTTTAGGAACCAAGAGACCCAGTACTTC
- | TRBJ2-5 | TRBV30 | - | CAWSIGGSQETQYF | TGTGCCTGGAGTATTGGGGGATCGCAAGAGACCCAGTACTTC
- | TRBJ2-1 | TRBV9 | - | CASSPGGGAYNEQFF | TGTGCCAGCAGCCCAGGCGGAGGGGCCTACAATGAGCAGTTCTTC